What follows describes a single T cell receptor (beta chain). The sample comes from a study of OX40 agonist ivuxolimab in advanced cancers. The data were produced by immunoSEQ multiplex PCR, yet TCRdb's version contains in-frame clones alone and is incomplete. This sample carries 20,000 to 25,000 clones, 78% of them seen once, and the ten largest clones take roughly 15%. Germline CDR1 reads SGHVS; CDR2 reads FNYEAQ. V gave up 1 base and J gave up 3 bases; unmatched junction bases: 4. The CDR3 has 15 amino acids. V usage is TRBV7-6 and J usage is TRBJ1-1; 8 bases are shared with TRBD1. Sample: CD4+ or CD8+ T cells sorted from blood, taken in a trial of the OX40 agonist ivuxolimab. The sequence derives from an adult with an advanced solid tumor such as melanoma, head and neck, liver or kidney cancer. This CDR3 is CASSLGTGWDTEAFF. CDR3 in DNA: TGTGCCAGCAGCTTAGGGACAGGGTGGGACACTGAAGCTTTCTTT.